The 14 T cell receptor beta chains below were found in one sample sequenced in a study of vaccination and CD4 T cells after COVID-19. At the Johns Hopkins FTIC core, DNA taken from cultured CD4+ T cells was sequenced by way of the Oncomine TCR Beta short-read assay. MiXCR, run by TCRdb on the PCR reads, gives a single entry per CDR3 protein. The table has 25,000 to 30,000 distinct CDR3 sequences, roughly 60% seen once. Their antigens are not known. Specified treatment: approximately 9-day PBMC culture with coronavirus spike peptide pools or control peptides (ViraFEST assay). The sample here was CD4+ T cells from blood, cultured in vitro, taken after SARS-CoV-2 vaccination. The receptors derive from a human donor who received a COVID-19 vaccine.

J is TRBJ1-1 and V is TRBV2; D is unclear. V lost 6 bases and J lost 1, with 9 bases in between. The CDR3 has 13 residues. Germline V gene data show CDR1 as SNHLY and CDR2 as FYNNEI. The CDR3 here is CASSAQENTEAFF. DNA of the CDR3: TGTGCCAGCAGCGCGCAAGAGAACACTGAAGCTTTCTTT.

The table lists this clonotype with a few counts. This chain links TRBV6-1 with TRBJ1-6; possible D gene TRBD1, 6 bases. V was shortened by 6 bases and J by 7 bases, with 13 bases between the two germline ends. The CDR3 has 14 amino acids. The germline V gene encodes CDR1 MNHNS and CDR2 SASEGT. In DNA form, the CDR3 reads TGTGCCAGCAGCCGAAGACAGGCCAATTCACCCCTCCACTTT. As protein: CASSRRQANSPLHF.

In its sample, this clonotype was seen once. A read error may produce the germline difference seen at one junction end. V gene TRBV20-1 combines with J gene TRBJ2-5; D may correspond to TRBD1 or TRBD2 (5 bases each). Per germline, CDR1 DFQATT and CDR2 SNEGSKA (reference sequence). This CDR3 has 13 residues. As DNA, the CDR3 is TGCAGTGCCAGAGAGGGGCTAGAAGAGACCCAGTACTTC. It specifies CSAREGLEETQYF.

CDR3 DNA: TGTGCCTGGAGTGTGGCAGGGAGGATAGGCAATCAGCCCCAGCATTTT. It encodes CAWSVAGRIGNQPQHF. J is TRBJ1-5 and V is TRBV30; weak D call: TRBD1 (5 bases). V was clipped by 0 bases and J by 2 bases, with 14 bases between them. This CDR3 contains 16 residues. CDR1 and CDR2 (germline): GTSNPN, SVGIG (reference sequence).

This chain joins TRBV6-1 and TRBJ2-1, with no clear D. The germline CDR1 and CDR2 sequences are MNHNS and SASEGT. The germline V and J ends were trimmed by 5 bases and 5 bases, with 7 bases remaining between them. This CDR3 has 12 residues. DNA for the CDR3: TGTGCCAGCAGTAGGGTGAACAATGAGCAGTTCTTC. This codes for CASSRVNNEQFF.

The chain joins TRBV20-1 to TRBJ2-2, with D unclear. Germline V gives CDR1 DFQATT, CDR2 SNEGSKA (reference sequence). Trimming took 6 bases from V and 5 from J, leaving 10 bases between them. This CDR3 comprises 12 residues. The CDR3, as DNA: TGCAGTGCCGCACCAGGTACCGGGGAGCTGTTTTTT. As protein: CSAAPGTGELFF.

The rearrangement links TRBV5-4 to TRBJ2-1; 9 bases fit TRBD2. The V segment lost 3 bases and the J segment 5 bases; nucleotides outside the gene matches: 9. The CDR3 sequence is 16 residues long. CDR1 SGHNT and CDR2 YYREEE come from the germline V gene (reference sequence). The CDR3 region is CASSWGSGGENNEQFF. CDR3 DNA: TGTGCCAGCAGCTGGGGTAGCGGGGGTGAAAACAATGAGCAGTTCTTC.

The chain couples TRBV2 to TRBJ1-1; the D gene is possibly TRBD1 (5 bases). Germline CDR1 and CDR2: SNHLY and FYNNEI. V lost 8 bases and J 1 base, leaving 14 bases between the germline ends. The CDR3 runs to 14 residues. This CDR3 is CASLRGLANTEAFF. The DNA of the CDR3 is TGTGCCAGCTTACGGGGGTTAGCGAACACTGAAGCTTTCTTT. The whole variable domain, filled in from reference TRBV2 and TRBJ1-1, reads EPEVTQTPSHQVTQMGQEVILRCVPISNHLYFYWYRQILGQKVEFLVSFYNNEISEKSEIFDDQFSVERPDGSNFTLKIRSTKLEDSAMYFCASLRGLANTEAFFGQGTRLTVV.

The rearrangement joins TRBV18 to TRBJ1-1; D unresolved. The CDR3 is made up of 14 amino acids. V lost 2 bases and J 5 bases, leaving 12 bases between the germline ends. From germline, CDR1 is KGHSH and CDR2 LQKENI. DNA for the CDR3: TGTGCCAGCTCACCAGTCTCCGGAGGGACTGAAGCTTTCTTT. Translation: CASSPVSGGTEAFF.

The chain links TRBV6-1 to TRBJ1-1, with unresolved D. Trimming removed 4 bases from V and 3 bases from J, with 9 bases in between. This CDR3 contains 13 residues. Germline V CDR1 and CDR2: MNHNS, SASEGT. The CDR3 here is CASSGIEDTEAFF. Written as DNA, the CDR3 is TGTGCCAGCAGTGGGATTGAGGACACTGAAGCTTTCTTT.

V and J are TRBV2 and TRBJ1-2; D gene unclear. Trimming left V 6 bases short and J 1 base short, with 12 bases between. The CDR3 is 14 amino acids. CDR1 and CDR2 from the germline V gene are SNHLY and FYNNEI. CDR3 sequence reads: CASRETPVNYGYTF. CDR3 nucleotides: TGTGCCAGCAGAGAGACACCCGTTAACTATGGCTACACCTTC.

V and J are TRBV6-5 and TRBJ1-1; 9 bases align to TRBD1. Germline V gives CDR1 MNHEY, CDR2 SVGAGI. The CDR3 contains 17 residues. The V segment lost 0 bases and the J segment 2 bases; nucleotides outside the gene matches: 7. For the CDR3, the DNA is TGTGCCAGCAGTTACTCGCGGACAGGGGAAAGTAACACTGAAGCTTTCTTT. As protein: CASSYSRTGESNTEAFF.

The chain has TRBV25-1 and TRBJ1-3; no firm D call. Trimming removed 9 bases from V and 0 bases from J, with 9 bases in between. The CDR3 totals 13 residues. The germline CDR1 and CDR2 sequences are MGHDK and SYGVNS. The CDR3 here is CASGRISGNTIYF. DNA of the CDR3: TGTGCCAGTGGACGGATCTCTGGAAACACCATATATTTT.

The chain combines TRBV7-2 with TRBJ1-1; tentative D call: TRBD1 (6 bases). The germline V gene encodes CDR1 SGHTA and CDR2 FQGNSA. The CDR3 has 13 residues. V was cut by 4 bases and J by 4 bases, with 10 bases left in between. The CDR3, as DNA: TGTGCCAGCAGCTGGCAAGGGGGCACTGAAGCTTTCTTT. Translated: CASSWQGGTEAFF.